This TCR beta chain was captured by sequencing in a study of siplizumab effects on memory and regulatory T cells. TCRdb's table, derived via immunoSEQ multiplex PCR, lists solely in-frame clones and lacks some. Altogether 85,000 to 130,000 clones are present, around 94% being singletons, with the ten largest covering roughly 0.6%. Germline CDR1 reads MDHEN; CDR2 reads SYDVKM. There are 14 residues in the CDR3. Trimming took off 10 bases at V and 1 base at J, with 16 bases between the two ends. General observations from the study: It seemed that naive T cells were more diverse than memory cells and were major contributors to the alloresponse. Alloreactive sequences traceable to unstimulated CD4+ memory cells declined significantly under siplizumab.

For this clone: Antigen specificity is unknown.

Material: Tregs sorted from blood. The sequence was collected from a human donor in good health. The J gene is TRBJ1-1, the V gene TRBV28, with D possibly matching TRBD1 (6 bases). The CDR3 reads CATGHDLANTEAFF. CDR3 nucleotide sequence: TGTGCCACGGGACATGATCTCGCGAACACTGAAGCTTTCTTT. Full variable domain (remainder filled in from reference TRBV28 and TRBJ1-1): DVKVTQSSRYLVKRTGEKVFLECVQDMDHENMFWYRQDPGLGLRLIYFSYDVKMKEKGDIPEGYSVSREKKERFSLILESASTNQTSMYLCATGHDLANTEAFFGQGTRLTVV.